Below, one TCR beta chain is given with its context. Its matching antigen is unknown. These data come from a study of post-analysis software for immune sequencing data. Study observations and caveats: In patients, roughly five TRBV segments were more frequent than in controls, with TRBV5-6, TRBV5-1 and TRBV20-1 among them.

Prepared TCR beta cDNA libraries contained unique molecular identifiers. cDNA molecules numbering some 500,000 came from approximately 1 to 10 million T cells. Each CDR3 protein is one row after TCRdb ran MiXCR on the PCR reads. The sample lists 500,000 to 600,000 distinct CDR3 sequences, 44% seen once, with 1.5% to 2% in the top ten. The ends were cut back, 3 bases at V and 2 bases at J, with 12 bases in the middle. The length of the CDR3 is 14 residues. CDR1 is SQVTM, CDR2 ANQGSEA, per germline. V and J are TRBV29-1 and TRBJ2-3, with D unresolved. The clonotype originates from a girl aged 10 to 17 with multiple sclerosis. Sequenced material: blood. CDR3 bases: TGCAGCGTTGAGGGGTCCCCTTCCACAGATACGCAGTATTTT. This encodes CSVEGSPSTDTQYF.